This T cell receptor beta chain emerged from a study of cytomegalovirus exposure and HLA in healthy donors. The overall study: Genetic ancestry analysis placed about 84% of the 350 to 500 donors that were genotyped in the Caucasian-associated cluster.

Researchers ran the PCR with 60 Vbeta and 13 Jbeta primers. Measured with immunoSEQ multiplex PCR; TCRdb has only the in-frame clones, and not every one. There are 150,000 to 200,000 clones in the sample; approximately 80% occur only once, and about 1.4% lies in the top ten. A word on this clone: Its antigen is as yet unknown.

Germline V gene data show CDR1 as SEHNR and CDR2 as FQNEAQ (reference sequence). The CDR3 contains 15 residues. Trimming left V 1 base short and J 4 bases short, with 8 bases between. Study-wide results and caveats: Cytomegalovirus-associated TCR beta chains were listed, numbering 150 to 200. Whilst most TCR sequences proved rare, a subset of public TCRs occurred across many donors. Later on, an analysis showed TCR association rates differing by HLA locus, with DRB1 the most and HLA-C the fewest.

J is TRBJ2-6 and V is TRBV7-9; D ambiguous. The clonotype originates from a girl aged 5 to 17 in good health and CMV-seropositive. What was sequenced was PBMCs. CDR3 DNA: TGTGCCAGCAGCTTAGTTGGCTCAGGGGCCAACGTCCTGACTTTC. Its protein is CASSLVGSGANVLTF.